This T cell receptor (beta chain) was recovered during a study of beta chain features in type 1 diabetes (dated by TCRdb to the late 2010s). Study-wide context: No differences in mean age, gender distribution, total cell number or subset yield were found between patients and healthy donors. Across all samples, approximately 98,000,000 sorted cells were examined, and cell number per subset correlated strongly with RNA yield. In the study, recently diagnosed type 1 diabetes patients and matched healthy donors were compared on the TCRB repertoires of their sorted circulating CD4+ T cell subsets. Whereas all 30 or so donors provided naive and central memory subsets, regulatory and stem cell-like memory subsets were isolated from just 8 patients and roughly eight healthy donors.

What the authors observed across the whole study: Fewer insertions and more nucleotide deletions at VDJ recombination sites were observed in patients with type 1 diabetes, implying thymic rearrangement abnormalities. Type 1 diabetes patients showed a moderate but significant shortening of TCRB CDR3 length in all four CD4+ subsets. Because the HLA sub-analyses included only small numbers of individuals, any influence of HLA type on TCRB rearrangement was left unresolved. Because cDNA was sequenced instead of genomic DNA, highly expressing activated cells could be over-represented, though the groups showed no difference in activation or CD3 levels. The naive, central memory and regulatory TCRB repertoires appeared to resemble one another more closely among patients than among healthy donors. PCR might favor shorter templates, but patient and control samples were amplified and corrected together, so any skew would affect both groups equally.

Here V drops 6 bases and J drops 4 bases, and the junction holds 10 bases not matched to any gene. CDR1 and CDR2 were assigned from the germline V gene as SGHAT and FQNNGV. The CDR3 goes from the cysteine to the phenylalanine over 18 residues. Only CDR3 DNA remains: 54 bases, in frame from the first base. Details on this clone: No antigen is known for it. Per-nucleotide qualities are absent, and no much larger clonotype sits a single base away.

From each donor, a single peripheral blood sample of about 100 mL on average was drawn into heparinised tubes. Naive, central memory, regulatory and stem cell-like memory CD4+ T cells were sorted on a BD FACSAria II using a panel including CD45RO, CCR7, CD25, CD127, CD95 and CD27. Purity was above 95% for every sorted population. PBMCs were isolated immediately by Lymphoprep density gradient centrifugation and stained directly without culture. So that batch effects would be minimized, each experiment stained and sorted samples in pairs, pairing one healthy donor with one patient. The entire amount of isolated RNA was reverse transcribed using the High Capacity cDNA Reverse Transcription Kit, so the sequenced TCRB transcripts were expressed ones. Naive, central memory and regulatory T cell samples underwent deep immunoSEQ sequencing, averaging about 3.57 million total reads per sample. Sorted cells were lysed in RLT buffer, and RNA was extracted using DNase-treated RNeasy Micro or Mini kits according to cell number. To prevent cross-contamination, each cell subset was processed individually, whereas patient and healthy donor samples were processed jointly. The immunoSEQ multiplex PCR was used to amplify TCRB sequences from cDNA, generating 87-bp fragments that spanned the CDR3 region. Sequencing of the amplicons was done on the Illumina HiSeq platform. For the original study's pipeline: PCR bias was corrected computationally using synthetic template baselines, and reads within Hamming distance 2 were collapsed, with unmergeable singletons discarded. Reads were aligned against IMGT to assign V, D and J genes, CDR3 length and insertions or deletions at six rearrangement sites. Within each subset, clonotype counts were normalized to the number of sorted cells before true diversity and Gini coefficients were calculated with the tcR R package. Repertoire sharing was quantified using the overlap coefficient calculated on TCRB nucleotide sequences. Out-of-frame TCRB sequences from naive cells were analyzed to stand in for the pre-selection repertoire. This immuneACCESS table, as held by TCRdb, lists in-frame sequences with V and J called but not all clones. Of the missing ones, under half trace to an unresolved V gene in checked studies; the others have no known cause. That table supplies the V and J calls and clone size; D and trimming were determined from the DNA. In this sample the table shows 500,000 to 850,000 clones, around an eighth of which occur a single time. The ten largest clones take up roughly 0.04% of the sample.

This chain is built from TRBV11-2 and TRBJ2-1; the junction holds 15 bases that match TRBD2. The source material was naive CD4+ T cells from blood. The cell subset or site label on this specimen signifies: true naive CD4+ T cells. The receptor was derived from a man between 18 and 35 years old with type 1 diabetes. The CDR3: CASRRTSGRARGYNEQFF. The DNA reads TGTGCCAGCAGAAGGACTAGCGGGAGGGCCCGGGGATACAATGAGCAGTTCTTC.